This T cell receptor (beta chain) emerged from a study of blood T cell repertoires in COVID-19 (dated by TCRdb to about 2020). Regarding the complete study: Samples covering the acute and convalescent phases of COVID-19 were provided by collaborators in the United States, Italy and Spain. The prospective study material was composed of cDNA or gDNA derived from T cells, B-cell-depleted T cells, or PBMCs. Deeply sampled blood TCRbeta repertoires from subjects exposed to, actively infected with, or recovered from COVID-19 were included in the dataset. The repertoires were made available in a free public database intended to serve as a resource for research on the immune response to SARS-CoV-2. The samples were drawn from two sources: the first 160 participants of the ongoing ImmuneRACE study, and about 1,300 subjects contributed by 6 global collaborators. A de-identified subject ID, COVID-19 status, age in years and sex were almost always included in the sample metadata. Where available, HLA class I and class II types were taken from metadata supplied by the sample provider and were not determined by assay-based typing.

What the authors observed across the whole study: The quantity of clinical and demographic metadata differed by source and by participant and was supplied without curation.

Another Seattle source contributed samples from volunteer blood donors who had recovered from COVID-19. The collaborating institutions used their own protocols to collect whole blood in K2EDTA tubes. For TCRbeta analysis, collaborators shipped samples in one of three forms: frozen whole blood, isolated PBMCs, or DNA extracted from either of those sample types. On this clone itself: Its antigen is not yet known. Per-base qualities were not stored, and no clone one base away is much larger.

The immunoSEQ Assay, a bias-controlled multiplex PCR, was used to amplify TCRbeta CDR3 regions from genomic DNA. The authors processed their data as follows. The number of nucleated cells in each sample was estimated from the amplification of reference gene primers within the assay. To quantify the absolute abundance of each unique TCRbeta CDR3 rearrangement, sequence reads were collapsed and filtered. For each sample, productive Simpson clonality was calculated by taking the square root of Simpson's diversity index across productive rearrangements. TCRdb provides this immuneACCESS table in a form limited to in-frame rearrangements. Some clones are lacking; in checked studies, under half of them reflect an unresolved V gene, and why the rest are absent is not known. The DNA gave D and trimming, while V, J and clone size come from that table. The table for this sample lists 160,000 or so clones; roughly four fifths of them were counted only once. 13% of the sample belongs to the ten largest clones.

From cysteine to phenylalanine, the CDR3 is 13 amino acids long. Of all the DNA, just the CDR3 is kept, 39 bases in frame from base 1. Trimming accounts for 4 bases at V and 7 bases at J, while the number of junction bases matched to no gene is 2. The germline V gene (reference sequence) specifies LGHDT as CDR1 and YNNKEL as CDR2. Sequenced input: peripheral blood. This TCR came from a man between 65 and 85 years old who had recovered from COVID-19. The sequence links TRBV3-1 (or the pseudogene TRBV3-2) to TRBJ2-1, with 9 middle bases fitting TRBD2. The CDR3 reads CASSLAGVNEQFF. The nucleotides read TGTGCCAGCAGCCTAGCGGGAGTGAATGAGCAGTTCTTC.